Sequencing of this T cell receptor (beta chain) was carried out in a study of blood T cell repertoires in COVID-19. As originally analysed: Reference gene primer amplification yielded estimated nucleated cell counts. Clones were sequenced by immunoSEQ multiplex PCR, and TCRdb holds only the in-frame ones, with some missing. The D gene and trimming were derived from the DNA, and the V and J assignments and clone size from that table. The sample records roughly 200,000 clones, approximately 86% being singletons. The specimen was PBMCs or T cells enriched from blood (not recorded which). The TCR sequence derives from a woman between 25 and 40 years old who had been exposed to COVID-19.

CDR3 residues: CASSRTATNEKLFF. The CDR3 DNA sequence: TGTGCCAGCAGCAGGACAGCAACTAATGAAAAACTGTTTTTT. The genes are TRBV3-1 (or the pseudogene TRBV3-2) and TRBJ1-4; tentative D call: TRBD1 (6 bases). V lost 5 bases and J lost 0, with 7 bases in between. Germline loops: CDR1 LGHDT, CDR2 YNNKEL (reference sequence). This CDR3 is built from 14 residues.